These 22 T cell receptor beta chains were all obtained from the same sample, sequenced in a study of T cells in localized non-small cell lung cancer. Sequenced by immunoSEQ multiplex PCR; TCRdb stores in-frame clones only, minus some. The data contain 3,200 or so clones, about 29% of them seen just once; the ten biggest clones take up approximately 9.5%. Sequenced here: normal lung tissue next to the tumor, sampled before any cancer treatment. The receptor set was obtained from a woman between 40 and 69 years old with stage I lung adenocarcinoma.

The rearrangement links TRBV6-8 to TRBJ1-1; weak D call: TRBD1 (6 bases). CDR1 is MNHGY, CDR2 SAAAGT, per germline. Trimming pared 10 bases from V and 1 base from J, leaving 19 bases between. CDR3 length: 15 residues. The DNA of the CDR3 is TGTGCCATCAGCGATCCGACAGGATGGAACACTGAAGCTTTCTTT. This translates into CAISDPTGWNTEAFF.

This clone has just a few counts. The rearrangement joins TRBV9 to TRBJ2-5; 8 bases fit TRBD2. The germline V gene encodes CDR1 SGDLS and CDR2 YYNGEE. V lost 2 bases to trimming and J lost 1 base; unmatched junction nucleotides: 10. This CDR3 is built from 17 residues. The CDR3 DNA follows: TGTGCCAGCAGCGTGGGCTCCAGACTAGCGTCCCAAGAGACCCAGTACTTC. As protein: CASSVGSRLASQETQYF.

A word on this clone: Other DNA sequences within the sample encode an identical CDR3. This chain links TRBV30 with TRBJ1-2; D gene ambiguous. Trimming took off 0 bases at V and 8 bases at J, with 7 bases between the two ends. This CDR3 has 11 amino acids. Germline V gives CDR1 GTSNPN, CDR2 SVGIG (reference sequence). In DNA form, the CDR3 reads TGTGCCTGGAGTGTACTCAGGGGCTACACCTTC. As protein: CAWSVLRGYTF.

This clone has a handful of counts. The chain couples TRBV19 to TRBJ2-4, with D unclear. The germline CDR1 and CDR2 sequences are LNHDA and SQIVND (reference sequence). The ends were cut back, 0 bases at V and 4 bases at J, with 4 bases in the middle. The CDR3 is 13 residues long. CDR3 sequence (DNA): TGTGCCAGTAGTATAGAGGAGAAAAACATTCAGTACTTC. This gives the protein CASSIEEKNIQYF.

The chain carries TRBV6-8 and TRBJ1-5; D is unresolved. Germline V gene data show CDR1 as MNHGY and CDR2 as SAAAGT. Trimming took off 5 bases at V and 1 base at J, with 9 bases between the two ends. The CDR3 is 14 amino acids. The CDR3 coding sequence is TGTGCCAGCAGTCGTGGGCAGAGCAATCAGCCCCAGCATTTT. Translation: CASSRGQSNQPQHF.

This clone has just a few counts. The chain has TRBV6-8 and TRBJ1-2; D ambiguous. CDR3 length: 13 residues. The V gene lost 5 bases and the J gene lost 7 bases, with 14 bases spanning the gap. CDR1 and CDR2 (germline): MNHGY, SAAAGT. As DNA, the CDR3 is TGTGCCAGCAGTACGCCGGAATGGGGTGGCTACACCTTC. It specifies CASSTPEWGGYTF.

The rearrangement joins TRBV5-1 to TRBJ1-5; weak D call: TRBD1 (5 bases). The V gene lost 0 bases and the J gene lost 1 base, with 8 bases spanning the gap. The germline CDR1 and CDR2 sequences are SGHRS and YFSETQ. CDR3 size: 15 residues. In DNA form, the CDR3 reads TGCGCCAGCAGCTTGGAAGGGGTGAGCAATCAGCCCCAGCATTTT. This gives the protein CASSLEGVSNQPQHF. The full variable domain, completed using reference TRBV5-1 and TRBJ1-5, is KAGVTQTPRYLIKTRGQQVTLSCSPISGHRSVSWYQQTPGQGLQFLFEYFSETQRNKGNFPGRFSGRQFSNSRSEMNVSTLELGDSALYLCASSLEGVSNQPQHFGDGTRLSIL.

This clone was recorded a few times. The J gene is TRBJ2-3, the V gene TRBV6-8; 7 bases line up with TRBD1. The CDR3 is 14 amino acids. V lost 10 bases, J lost 6 bases, and 13 bases stayed unmatched. Germline CDR1 MNHGY, CDR2 SAAAGT. CDR3 residues: CAIRADRASDTQYF. The CDR3 coding sequence is TGTGCCATCAGAGCTGACAGGGCCTCGGATACGCAGTATTTT.

J is TRBJ2-3 and V is TRBV18, with TRBD2 identical over 9 bases. This CDR3 comprises 14 residues. V lost 2 bases to trimming and J lost 5 bases; unmatched junction nucleotides: 2. Per the germline V gene, CDR1 is KGHSH and CDR2 is LQKENI. CDR3 bases: TGTGCCAGCTCACCATCGACTAGCGGAGATACGCAGTATTTT. Translating it yields CASSPSTSGDTQYF.

The chain employs TRBV11-3 and TRBJ2-7; 8 positions agree with TRBD2. The V gene end was trimmed by 2 bases and the J gene end by 5 bases; junction bases not matched to a gene: 5. The CDR3 extends over 14 amino acids. The V gene's germline CDR1 is SGHNT and CDR2 YENEEA. The CDR3 reads CASSLQAGADEQYF. In DNA form, the CDR3 reads TGTGCCAGCAGCTTACAAGCGGGAGCGGACGAGCAGTACTTC.

This clone has a handful of counts. The chain combines TRBV19 with TRBJ1-1, with D maybe TRBD1 (6 bases). This CDR3 is built from 16 residues. V was shortened by 1 base and J by 4 bases, with 16 bases between the two germline ends. Germline-derived CDR1 and CDR2 are LNHDA and SQIVND (reference sequence). The DNA for the CDR3 is TGTGCCAGTAGTATAGGGCGGGGGGGCTTCAGCACTGAAGCTTTCTTT. Translated, it gives CASSIGRGGFSTEAFF.

This clone was counted between two and nine times. The chain joins TRBV11-3 to TRBJ1-2; no definite D call. This CDR3 has 14 amino acids. Germline V gene data show CDR1 as SGHNT and CDR2 as YENEEA. Deletions cut 2 bases from V and 5 bases from J, with 12 bases between. CDR3 bases: TGTGCCAGCAGCTTATCCCCATCATTTTATGGCTACACCTTC. Amino acid sequence: CASSLSPSFYGYTF.

The chain uses TRBV19 and TRBJ2-5, with 10 bases that match TRBD2. Germline trimming cut 4 bases from V and 3 bases from J; bases unmatched to any gene: 5. This CDR3 region has 15 residues. CDR1 and CDR2 from the germline V gene are LNHDA and SQIVND (reference sequence). CDR3 coding DNA: TGTGCCAGTAGTAGGGGACTAGCGAGCGAAGAGACCCAGTACTTC. The encoded protein is CASSRGLASEETQYF.

The chain uses TRBV6-7 and TRBJ2-7, with 13 bases that match TRBD2. TRBV6-7 is assigned to the ORF class and has an uncertain function. V lost 6 bases, J lost 4 bases, and 6 bases stayed unmatched. CDR3 length equals 15 residues. The CDR3 is CASRRGLAGRYEQYF. CDR3 coding DNA: TGTGCCAGCAGAAGGGGACTAGCGGGAAGGTACGAGCAGTACTTC.

The J gene is TRBJ2-1, the V gene TRBV6-8; D call uncertain. Trimming took 5 bases from V and 3 from J, leaving 17 bases between them. This CDR3 is 16 amino acids long. The V gene's germline CDR1 is MNHGY and CDR2 SAAAGT. CDR3 sequence reads: CASSPQTRSLYNEQFF. CDR3 in DNA: TGTGCCAGCAGTCCGCAGACACGGTCACTCTACAATGAGCAGTTCTTC.

This chain uses TRBV6-8 with TRBJ2-7; D not certain. The V and J ends lost 6 bases and 2 bases respectively, with 14 bases between them. The CDR3 spans 14 residues. Germline loops: CDR1 MNHGY, CDR2 SAAAGT. The CDR3 DNA reads TGTGCCAGCAGCTACGACGTGAACACCTACGAGCAGTACTTC. This codes for CASSYDVNTYEQYF.

The chain recombines TRBV19 with TRBJ1-1; no firm D call. Germline CDR1 and CDR2: LNHDA and SQIVND (reference sequence). V gave up 3 bases and J gave up 0 bases, with 5 bases separating them. The CDR3 loop spans 13 amino acids. The CDR3 is CASSITLNTEAFF. Written as DNA, the CDR3 is TGTGCCAGTAGTATTACCCTGAACACTGAAGCTTTCTTT.

The genes are TRBV19 and TRBJ1-3; unclear D gene. This CDR3 is 13 amino acids long. Per the germline V gene, CDR1 is LNHDA and CDR2 is SQIVND (reference sequence). The V end lost 7 bases, the J end lost 0 bases, and 7 bases lay between the germline ends. This CDR3 reads CASTVNSGNTIYF. CDR3 bases: TGTGCCAGTACAGTCAACTCTGGAAACACCATATATTTT.

The V call is TRBV6-8, the J call TRBJ2-7; D gene unclear. Germline V gives CDR1 MNHGY, CDR2 SAAAGT. The CDR3 spans 14 residues. Trimming left V 6 bases short and J 0 bases short, with 12 bases between. The chain's CDR3 is CASSRRGSSYEQYF. The CDR3 DNA sequence: TGTGCCAGCAGCCGGCGCGGCAGCTCCTACGAGCAGTACTTC.

The V and J genes are TRBV5-1 and TRBJ1-1; D unclear. V was trimmed by 1 base and J by 0 bases, leaving 7 bases between them. There are 14 residues in the CDR3. Germline CDR1 and CDR2: SGHRS and YFSETQ. CDR3 residues: CASSLLSLNTEAFF. The CDR3 DNA follows: TGCGCCAGCAGCTTGCTTTCCCTGAACACTGAAGCTTTCTTT. Filled out from reference TRBV5-1 and TRBJ1-1, the complete variable domain reads KAGVTQTPRYLIKTRGQQVTLSCSPISGHRSVSWYQQTPGQGLQFLFEYFSETQRNKGNFPGRFSGRQFSNSRSEMNVSTLELGDSALYLCASSLLSLNTEAFFGQGTRLTVV.

By share, this clone ranks as large. The V call is TRBV14, the J call TRBJ1-5; no clear D gene. V lost 1 base to trimming and J lost 5 bases, with 6 bases between them. The germline CDR1 and CDR2 sequences are SGHDN and FVKESK. CDR3 length: 13 residues. CDR3 sequence reads: CASSQASDQPQHF. The DNA for the CDR3 is TGTGCCAGCAGCCAAGCGTCTGATCAGCCCCAGCATTTT.

This clone was counted between two and nine times. The chain couples TRBV19 to TRBJ1-1; no reliable D call. Germline values: CDR1 LNHDA, CDR2 SQIVND (reference sequence). Trimming removed 3 bases from V and 5 bases from J, with 10 bases in between. This CDR3 is 13 amino acids long. The chain's CDR3 is CASSIGRETEAFF. CDR3 DNA sequence: TGTGCCAGTAGTATCGGGCGGGAGACTGAAGCTTTCTTT.